The subject of this entry is one T cell receptor (beta chain). Its specificity is unknown. The data were obtained in a study of radiotherapy plus CTLA-4 blockade in lung cancer. V lost 4 bases and J 6 bases, leaving 12 bases between the germline ends. From germline, CDR1 is MNHEY and CDR2 SMNVEV (reference sequence). CDR3 length equals 14 residues. Sequencing used immunoSEQ multiplex PCR; TCRdb keeps in-frame clones, though not all of them. The profile shows over 85,000 clones, around 88% of them singletons. Study findings and constraints: Researchers report tumor-derived TCR clones expanding in blood after radiotherapy plus ipilimumab. Increased serum interferon-beta after radiation also reportedly predicted response strongly.

This chain connects TRBV27 to TRBJ2-2; D gene uncertain. The TCR originated in a human donor with non-small cell lung cancer that progressed on radiotherapy plus ipilimumab. Sequencing used peripheral blood, obtained from a patient treated with radiotherapy plus ipilimumab. CDR3 sequence: CASSSETGAGELFF. CDR3 coding DNA: TGTGCCAGCAGTTCCGAGACTGGGGCCGGGGAGCTGTTTTTT.